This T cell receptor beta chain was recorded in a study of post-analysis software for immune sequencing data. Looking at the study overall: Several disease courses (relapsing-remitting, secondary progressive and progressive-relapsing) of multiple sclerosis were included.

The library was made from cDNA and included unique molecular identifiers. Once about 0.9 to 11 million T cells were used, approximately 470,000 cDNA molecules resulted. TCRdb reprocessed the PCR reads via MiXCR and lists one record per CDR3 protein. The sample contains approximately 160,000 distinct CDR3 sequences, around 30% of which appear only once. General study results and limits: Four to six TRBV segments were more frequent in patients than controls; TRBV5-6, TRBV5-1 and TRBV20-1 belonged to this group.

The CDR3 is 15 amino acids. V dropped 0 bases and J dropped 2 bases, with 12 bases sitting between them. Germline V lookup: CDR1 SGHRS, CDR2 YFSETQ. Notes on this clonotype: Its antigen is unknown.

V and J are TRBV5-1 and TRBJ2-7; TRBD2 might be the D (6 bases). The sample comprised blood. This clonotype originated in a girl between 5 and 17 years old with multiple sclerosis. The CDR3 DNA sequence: TGCGCCAGCAGCTTGGGGGGGGACGGAACCTACGAGCAGTACTTC. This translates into CASSLGGDGTYEQYF. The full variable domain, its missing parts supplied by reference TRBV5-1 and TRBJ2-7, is KAGVTQTPRYLIKTRGQQVTLSCSPISGHRSVSWYQQTPGQGLQFLFEYFSETQRNKGNFPGRFSGRQFSNSRSEMNVSTLELGDSALYLCASSLGGDGTYEQYFGPGTRLTVT.